The clone carrying this T cell receptor (beta chain) was recorded only once. Followed longitudinally, the Seattle patients had been enrolled during active infection. Per the study methods: Amplifying reference gene primers gave estimates of nucleated cell counts. Profiling relied on immunoSEQ multiplex PCR, and the TCRdb table lists in-frame clones only, not all of them. That table supplies the V and J calls and clone size; D and trimming were determined from the DNA. The data hold about 24,000 clones, with roughly nine tenths observed a single time. These data are taken from a study of blood T cell repertoires in COVID-19. As for the study in general: COVID-19 samples, acute and convalescent, were from the United States, Italy and Spain. Sample material is recorded as cDNA or gDNA derived from T cells, B-cell-depleted T cells, or PBMCs.

Germline V gene data show CDR1 as SGHDT and CDR2 as YYEEEE. The CDR3 has 14 residues. J gave up 1 base and V 2 bases, and 2 bases lay outside the gene matches. The J gene is TRBJ1-1, the V gene TRBV5-6, with 7 bases lining up with TRBD1. The clonotype comes from a man aged 70-80 years with COVID-19, enrolled during active disease. The specimen sequenced was peripheral blood. CDR3 sequence: CASSFPGGNTEAFF. CDR3 in DNA: TGTGCCAGCAGCTTTCCAGGGGGGAACACTGAAGCTTTCTTT.